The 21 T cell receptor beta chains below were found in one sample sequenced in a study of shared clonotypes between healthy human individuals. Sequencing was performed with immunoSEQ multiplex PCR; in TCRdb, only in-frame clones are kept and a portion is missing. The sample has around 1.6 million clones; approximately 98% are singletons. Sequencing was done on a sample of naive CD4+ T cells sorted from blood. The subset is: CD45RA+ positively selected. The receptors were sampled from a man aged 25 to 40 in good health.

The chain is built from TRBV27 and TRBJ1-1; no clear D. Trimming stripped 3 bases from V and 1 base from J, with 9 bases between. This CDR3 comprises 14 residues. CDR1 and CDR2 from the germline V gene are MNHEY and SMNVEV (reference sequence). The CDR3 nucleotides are TGTGCCAGCAGTTTGGTCCCCTCGAACACTGAAGCTTTCTTT. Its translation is CASSLVPSNTEAFF.

The CDR3, as DNA: TGTGCCAGCAGTGGTGACAGGAACACTGAAGCTTTCTTT. It yields the protein CASSGDRNTEAFF. The chain employs TRBV2 and TRBJ1-1; weak D call: TRBD1 (5 bases). CDR3 length: 13 residues. Trimming stripped 4 bases from V and 1 base from J, with 7 bases between. The germline CDR1 and CDR2 sequences are SNHLY and FYNNEI.

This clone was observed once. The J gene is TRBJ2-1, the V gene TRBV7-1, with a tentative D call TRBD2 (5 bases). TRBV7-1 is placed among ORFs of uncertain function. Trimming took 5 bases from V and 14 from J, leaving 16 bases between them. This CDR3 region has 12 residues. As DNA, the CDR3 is TGTGCCAGCAGCCCTACAAGCGGTGGGGAGTTCTTC. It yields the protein CASSPTSGGEFF.

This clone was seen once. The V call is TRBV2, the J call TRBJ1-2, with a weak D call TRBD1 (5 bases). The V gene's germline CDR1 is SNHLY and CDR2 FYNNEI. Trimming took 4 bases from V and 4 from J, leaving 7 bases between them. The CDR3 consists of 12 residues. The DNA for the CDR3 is TGTGCCAGCAGTGCGGGGGGCTATGGCTACACCTTC. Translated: CASSAGGYGYTF.

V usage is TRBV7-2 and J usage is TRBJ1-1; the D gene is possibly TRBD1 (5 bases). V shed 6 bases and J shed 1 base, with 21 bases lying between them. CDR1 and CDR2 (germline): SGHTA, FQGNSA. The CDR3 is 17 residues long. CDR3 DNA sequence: TGTGCCAGCAGTCGTAGGGGAGAGGGTCGTGAGAACACTGAAGCTTTCTTT. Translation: CASSRRGEGRENTEAFF.

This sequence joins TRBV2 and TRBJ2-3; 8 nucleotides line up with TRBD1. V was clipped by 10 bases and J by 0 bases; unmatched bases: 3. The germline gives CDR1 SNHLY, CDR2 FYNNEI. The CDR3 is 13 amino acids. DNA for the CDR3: TGTGCCATCAGGACAGGGAGCACAGATACGCAGTATTTT. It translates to CAIRTGSTDTQYF. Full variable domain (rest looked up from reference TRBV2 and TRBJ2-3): EPEVTQTPSHQVTQMGQEVILRCVPISNHLYFYWYRQILGQKVEFLVSFYNNEISEKSEIFDDQFSVERPDGSNFTLKIRSTKLEDSAMYFCAIRTGSTDTQYFGPGTRLTVL.

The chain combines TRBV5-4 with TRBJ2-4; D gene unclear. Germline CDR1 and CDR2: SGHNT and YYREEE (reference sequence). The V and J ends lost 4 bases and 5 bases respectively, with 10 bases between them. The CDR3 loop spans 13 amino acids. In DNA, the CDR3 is TGTGCCAGCAGCGCCCCAGAACAAAACATTCAGTACTTC. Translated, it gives CASSAPEQNIQYF.

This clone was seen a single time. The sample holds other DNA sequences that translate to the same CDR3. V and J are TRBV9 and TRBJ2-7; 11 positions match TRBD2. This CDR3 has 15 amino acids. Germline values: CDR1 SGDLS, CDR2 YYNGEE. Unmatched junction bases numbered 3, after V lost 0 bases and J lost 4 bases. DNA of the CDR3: TGTGCCAGCAGCGTAGGTGGGACTAGCGGTTACGAGCAGTACTTC. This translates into CASSVGGTSGYEQYF.

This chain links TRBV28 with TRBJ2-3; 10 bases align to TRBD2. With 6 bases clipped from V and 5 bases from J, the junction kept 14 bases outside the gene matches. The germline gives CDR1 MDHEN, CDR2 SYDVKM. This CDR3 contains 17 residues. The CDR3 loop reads CASSSAELAGSLDTQYF. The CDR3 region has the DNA TGTGCCAGCAGCTCAGCCGAACTAGCGGGAAGTCTAGATACGCAGTATTTT.

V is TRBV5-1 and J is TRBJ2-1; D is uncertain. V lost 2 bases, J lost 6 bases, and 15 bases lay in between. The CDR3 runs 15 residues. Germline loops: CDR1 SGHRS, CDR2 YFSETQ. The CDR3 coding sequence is TGCGCCAGCAGCTTAGGTCAGGTGTACTCCAATGAGCAGTTCTTC. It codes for CASSLGQVYSNEQFF.

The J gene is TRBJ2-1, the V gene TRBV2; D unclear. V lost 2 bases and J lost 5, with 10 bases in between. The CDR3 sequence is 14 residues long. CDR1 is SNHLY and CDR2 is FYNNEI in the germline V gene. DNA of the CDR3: TGTGCCAGCAGTGAACAGACTCCAAACAATGAGCAGTTCTTC. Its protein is CASSEQTPNNEQFF.

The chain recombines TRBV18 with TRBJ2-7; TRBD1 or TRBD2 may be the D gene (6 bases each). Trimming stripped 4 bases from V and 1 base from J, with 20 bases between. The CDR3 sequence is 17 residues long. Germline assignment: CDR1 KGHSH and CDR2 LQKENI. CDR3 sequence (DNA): TGTGCCAGCTCACAAATCCGTCGGGGGCAAACTTCCTACGAGCAGTACTTC. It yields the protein CASSQIRRGQTSYEQYF.

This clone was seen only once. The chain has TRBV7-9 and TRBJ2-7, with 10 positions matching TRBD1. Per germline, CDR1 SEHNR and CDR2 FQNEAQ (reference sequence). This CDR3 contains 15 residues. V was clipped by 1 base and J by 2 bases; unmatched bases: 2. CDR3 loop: CASSLETGGPYEQYF. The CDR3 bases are TGTGCCAGCAGCTTAGAGACAGGGGGCCCCTACGAGCAGTACTTC.

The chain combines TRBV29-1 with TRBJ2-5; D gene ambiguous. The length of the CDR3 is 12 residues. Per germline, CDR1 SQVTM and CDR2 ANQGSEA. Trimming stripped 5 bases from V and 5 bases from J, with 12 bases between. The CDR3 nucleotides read TGCAGCGTTAATAAGGGATCGGAGACCCAGTACTTC. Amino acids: CSVNKGSETQYF.

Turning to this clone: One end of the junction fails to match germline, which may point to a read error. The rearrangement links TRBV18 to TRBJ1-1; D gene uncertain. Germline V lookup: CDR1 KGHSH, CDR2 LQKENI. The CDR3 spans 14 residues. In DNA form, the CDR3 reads TGTGCCAGCACACCGTCGGGGTGGGACACTGAAGCTTTCTTT. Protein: CASTPSGWDTEAFF.

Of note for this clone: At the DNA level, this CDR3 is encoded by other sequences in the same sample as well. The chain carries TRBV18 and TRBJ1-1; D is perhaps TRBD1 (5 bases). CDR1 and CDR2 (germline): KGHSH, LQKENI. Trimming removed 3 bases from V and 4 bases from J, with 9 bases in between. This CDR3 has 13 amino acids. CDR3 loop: CASSPQGSTEAFF. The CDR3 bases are TGTGCCAGCTCACCCCAGGGTTCCACTGAAGCTTTCTTT.

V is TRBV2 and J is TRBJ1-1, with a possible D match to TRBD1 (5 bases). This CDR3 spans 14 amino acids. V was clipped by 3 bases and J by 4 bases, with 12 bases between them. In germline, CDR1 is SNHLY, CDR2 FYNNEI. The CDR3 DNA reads TGTGCCAGCAGTGATGAGTCTGGGGGCACTGAAGCTTTCTTT. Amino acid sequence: CASSDESGGTEAFF.

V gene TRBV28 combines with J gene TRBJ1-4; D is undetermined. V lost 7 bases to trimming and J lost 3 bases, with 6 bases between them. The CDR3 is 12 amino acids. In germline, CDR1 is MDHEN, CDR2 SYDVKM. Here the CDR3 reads CASKPSNEKLFF. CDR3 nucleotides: TGTGCCAGCAAACCCTCTAATGAAAAACTGTTTTTT. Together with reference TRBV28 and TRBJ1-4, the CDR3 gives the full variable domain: DVKVTQSSRYLVKRTGEKVFLECVQDMDHENMFWYRQDPGLGLRLIYFSYDVKMKEKGDIPEGYSVSREKKERFSLILESASTNQTSMYLCASKPSNEKLFFGSGTQLSVL.

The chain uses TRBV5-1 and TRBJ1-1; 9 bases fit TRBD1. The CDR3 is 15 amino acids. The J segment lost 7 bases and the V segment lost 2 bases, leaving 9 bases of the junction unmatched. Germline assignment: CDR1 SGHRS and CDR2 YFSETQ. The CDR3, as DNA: TGCGCCAGCAGCTTCTTCCGGACAGGGGAGTATGAAGCTTTCTTT. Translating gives CASSFFRTGEYEAFF.

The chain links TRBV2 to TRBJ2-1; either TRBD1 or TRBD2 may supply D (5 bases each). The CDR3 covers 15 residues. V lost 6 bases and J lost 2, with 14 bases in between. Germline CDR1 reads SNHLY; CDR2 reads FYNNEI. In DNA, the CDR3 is TGTGCCAGCAGGGCCGGGACCCGAACCTACAATGAGCAGTTCTTC. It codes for CASRAGTRTYNEQFF.

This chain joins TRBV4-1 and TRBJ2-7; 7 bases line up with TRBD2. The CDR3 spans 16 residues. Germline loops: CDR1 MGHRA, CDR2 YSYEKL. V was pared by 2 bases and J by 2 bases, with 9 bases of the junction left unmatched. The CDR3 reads CASSQSLRGITYEQYF. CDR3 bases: TGCGCCAGCAGCCAATCCCTGCGGGGGATTACCTACGAGCAGTACTTC.